Listed below are T cell receptor beta chains from one sample, sequenced in a study of blood T cell repertoires in COVID-19. Here immunoSEQ multiplex PCR was the method, and the copy in TCRdb shows in-frame clones only, minus some. The table shows over 200,000 clones, with 88% occurring only once. Sequencing input: PBMCs or T cells enriched from blood (not recorded which). The origin of the receptors is a woman in her twenties or thirties who had been exposed to COVID-19. Both conserved end residues are part of each CDR3. The D gene is left open where the match is weak. Size tells how often a clone was seen (once, few, many) or the class of an expanded clone, and some rows leave it out.

j_call clone_size cdr3_length v_call d_call cdr3_aa cdr3_nt
TRBJ2-3 . 17 TRBV2 TRBD2 CASGLAGVFASTDTQYF TGTGCCAGCGGACTAGCGGGGGTGTTCGCTAGCACAGATACGCAGTATTTT
TRBJ2-7 . 14 TRBV5-1 TRBD2 CASSASGNPYEQYF TGCGCCAGCAGTGCTAGCGGGAACCCCTACGAGCAGTACTTC
TRBJ2-3 once 16 TRBV30 TRBD2 CAWSFGTSGRGDTQYF TGTGCCTGGAGTTTTGGGACTAGCGGGAGGGGGGATACGCAGTATTTT
TRBJ2-7 . 14 TRBV30 TRBD1 CAWERQGLSYEQYF TGTGCCTGGGAACGACAGGGCCTCTCCTACGAGCAGTACTTC
TRBJ2-7 . 16 TRBV18 TRBD1 CASSPTFGTGRYEQYF TGTGCCAGCTCACCAACATTCGGGACAGGGCGGTACGAGCAGTACTTC
TRBJ2-7 . 17 TRBV5-4 TRBD1 CASSFSRQRQGRYEQYF TGTGCCAGCAGCTTTTCTCGGCAAAGACAGGGACGCTACGAGCAGTACTTC
TRBJ2-1 once 15 TRBV6-5 TRBD2 CASSYGREGDNEQFF TGTGCCAGCAGTTACGGGCGGGAGGGCGACAATGAGCAGTTCTTC
TRBJ1-1 . 15 TRBV13 . CASSPPGSSWTEAFF TGTGCCAGCAGCCCCCCAGGATCGAGTTGGACTGAAGCTTTCTTT
TRBJ1-1 . 13 TRBV27 . CASSLSTGTEAFF TGTGCCAGCAGTTTATCGACAGGCACTGAAGCTTTCTTT
TRBJ1-2 . 12 TRBV5-6 TRBD1 CASSLPTGAYTF TGTGCCAGCAGCTTGCCTACAGGGGCCTACACCTTC
TRBJ2-3 . 15 TRBV3-1/TRBV3-2 TRBD2 CASSQGGTRADTQYF TGTGCCAGCAGCCAAGGGGGGACTAGAGCAGATACGCAGTATTTT
TRBJ2-2 . 16 TRBV10-1 TRBD1 CASSPGTEFPTGELFF TGCGCCAGCAGTCCCGGGACAGAGTTCCCCACCGGGGAGCTGTTTTTT
TRBJ1-2 . 13 TRBV7-9 TRBD1 CASSPGQSYGYTF TGTGCCAGCAGCCCGGGACAGTCCTATGGCTACACCTTC
TRBJ1-4 . 14 TRBV10-3 . CAISESTTQLELFF TGTGCCATCAGTGAGTCTACCACCCAATTAGAACTGTTTTTT
TRBJ2-6 . 17 TRBV7-9 . CASSPGRGSSGANVLTF TGTGCCAGCAGCCCCGGTAGGGGTTCTTCTGGGGCCAACGTCCTGACTTTC
TRBJ2-7 . 13 TRBV2 . CASQTPKVDEQYF TGTGCCAGCCAGACACCGAAAGTAGACGAGCAGTACTTC
TRBJ2-7 many 12 TRBV5-1 . CASSYGTPEQYF TGCGCCAGCAGCTACGGGACACCCGAGCAGTACTTC
TRBJ2-4 . 12 TRBV2 TRBD2 CASRDGTMPQYF TGTGCCAGCAGGGATGGGACTATGCCTCAGTACTTC
TRBJ2-5 . 16 TRBV7-3 TRBD2 CASTYGGERESETQYF TGTGCCAGCACCTATGGTGGAGAGCGGGAATCGGAGACCCAGTACTTC
TRBJ2-1 . 15 TRBV5-6 TRBD2 CASSPGLAGGNEQFF TGTGCCAGCAGCCCAGGACTAGCGGGAGGCAATGAGCAGTTCTTC
TRBJ2-2 . 12 TRBV25-1 . CASRESTGELFF TGTGCCAGCAGGGAGAGCACCGGGGAGCTGTTTTTT
TRBJ1-4 . 14 TRBV2 TRBD1 CASSENRGDEKLFF TGTGCCAGCAGTGAAAACAGGGGGGATGAAAAACTGTTTTTT
TRBJ2-1 once 12 TRBV30 . CAWKKRYNEQFF TGTGCCTGGAAGAAGAGGTACAATGAGCAGTTCTTC
TRBJ2-5 . 16 TRBV27 TRBD2 CASSLSGGSGGETQYF TGTGCCAGCAGTTTATCGGGCGGGAGCGGTGGAGAGACCCAGTACTTC
TRBJ1-3 few 16 TRBV5-1 TRBD1 CASSLNQGVSGNTIYF TGCGCCAGCAGCTTAAATCAGGGGGTCTCTGGAAACACCATATATTTT
TRBJ2-5 . 15 TRBV2 . CASTLTQHPQETQYF TGTGCCAGCACCCTTACACAGCATCCTCAAGAGACCCAGTACTTC
TRBJ1-4 . 13 TRBV27 TRBD1 CASSLTNRGKLFF TGTGCCAGCAGTTTAACAAACAGGGGAAAACTGTTTTTT
TRBJ1-1 . 11 TRBV28 TRBD1 CASSTGVETFF TGTGCCAGCAGTACAGGGGTTGAAACTTTCTTT
TRBJ1-6 . 12 TRBV5-1 TRBD1 CASSLTGTGVHF TGCGCCAGCAGCTTGACTGGGACAGGAGTCCACTTT
TRBJ2-2 . 16 TRBV5-6 TRBD2 CASSSPLAGVAGELFF TGTGCCAGCAGCTCACCACTAGCGGGAGTTGCCGGGGAGCTGTTTTTT
TRBJ2-1 once 18 TRBV9 TRBD2 CASSVVAGGPSEYNEQFF TGTGCCAGCAGCGTAGTAGCGGGAGGGCCGAGCGAATACAATGAGCAGTTCTTC
TRBJ2-2 . 14 TRBV11-3 . CASSLVGSYGELFF TGTGCCAGCAGCTTAGTTGGTAGCTACGGGGAGCTGTTTTTT
TRBJ1-1 . 12 TRBV5-4 TRBD1 CASSFRDSEAFF TGTGCCAGCAGCTTCCGGGACAGTGAAGCTTTCTTT
TRBJ1-6 few 15 TRBV27 . CASTPLGETNSPLHF TGTGCCAGCACCCCGCTGGGAGAAACAAATTCACCCCTCCACTTT
TRBJ1-1 . 14 TRBV5-6 . CASSLMGRSSEAFF TGTGCCAGCAGCTTGATGGGGCGAAGCTCTGAAGCTTTCTTT
TRBJ2-1 once 17 TRBV27 . CASSLTGGIVNEDEQFF TGTGCCAGCAGTTTAACCGGGGGAATAGTTAATGAGGATGAGCAGTTCTTC
TRBJ1-2 . 18 TRBV23-1 TRBD1 CASSQSQKATGRNYGYTF TGCGCCAGCAGTCAATCCCAAAAAGCGACAGGGAGGAACTATGGCTACACCTTC
TRBJ2-1 . 14 TRBV3-1/TRBV3-2 . CASSQSTPYNEQFF TGTGCCAGCAGCCAATCAACTCCCTACAATGAGCAGTTCTTC
TRBJ1-1 . 15 TRBV9 TRBD1 CASVPYPTGSAEAFF TGTGCCAGCGTACCTTACCCGACAGGGTCGGCTGAAGCTTTCTTT
TRBJ1-6 . 13 TRBV5-6 TRBD1 CASNGQGEAPLHF TGTGCCAGCAATGGACAGGGGGAAGCACCCCTCCACTTT
TRBJ1-2 . 12 TRBV29-1 TRBD1 CSVGGQHYGYTF TGCAGCGTTGGGGGACAGCACTATGGCTACACCTTC
TRBJ1-6 . 16 TRBV11-2 . CASSFTADSPNSPLHF TGTGCCAGCAGCTTTACCGCCGACAGCCCTAATTCACCCCTCCACTTT
TRBJ2-5 . 14 TRBV4-1 . CASSTGGAEETQYF TGCGCCAGCTCAACTGGGGGGGCTGAGGAGACCCAGTACTTC
TRBJ2-7 . 12 TRBV19 TRBD1 CASSNRQGEQYF TGTGCCAGTAGTAATCGACAGGGCGAGCAGTACTTC
TRBJ2-2 . 15 TRBV5-4 . CASSFGRADTGELFF TGTGCCAGCAGCTTCGGGAGAGCGGACACCGGGGAGCTGTTTTTT
TRBJ1-2 . 14 TRBV5-6 . CASSLTGRVYGYTF TGTGCCAGCAGCTTGACGGGGAGAGTCTATGGCTACACCTTC
TRBJ2-3 . 14 TRBV19 . CASTRQGTTDTQYF TGTGCCAGTACCCGGCAGGGGACCACAGATACGCAGTATTTT
TRBJ2-1 . 18 TRBV7-3 TRBD2 CASSSLPGLAVGVNEQFF TGTGCCAGCAGCTCGTTACCGGGACTAGCGGTAGGGGTCAATGAGCAGTTCTTC
TRBJ2-3 once 15 TRBV13 . CASSSAGRSTDTQYF TGTGCCAGCAGCTCAGCTGGGAGGAGCACAGATACGCAGTATTTT
TRBJ1-1 . 12 TRBV19 . CASRDSSTEAFF TGTGCCAGTAGAGACAGTTCCACTGAAGCTTTCTTT
TRBJ2-1 once 15 TRBV7-9 TRBD2 CASSAGLPLYNEQFF TGTGCCAGCAGCGCGGGACTACCACTCTACAATGAGCAGTTCTTC
TRBJ1-4 . 14 TRBV5-1 . CASSPGTVNEKLFF TGCGCCAGCAGCCCCGGGACTGTGAATGAAAAACTGTTTTTT
TRBJ2-1 . 15 TRBV19 . CASSIERGRLNEQFF TGTGCCAGTAGTATAGAACGAGGGCGGTTAAATGAGCAGTTCTTC
TRBJ2-5 . 16 TRBV10-1 TRBD2 CASSERIAGALETQYF TGCGCCAGCAGTGAGAGAATAGCGGGAGCGCTAGAGACCCAGTACTTC
TRBJ2-7 . 14 TRBV11-2 TRBD2 CASSLTGRDYEQYF TGTGCCAGCAGCTTGACGGGGAGGGACTACGAGCAGTACTTC
TRBJ1-2 . 13 TRBV6-5 TRBD1 CASSPQGGLGYTF TGTGCCAGCAGTCCGCAGGGGGGTCTTGGCTACACCTTC
TRBJ2-3 . 17 TRBV5-5 TRBD1 CASSSRSRDRGRDTQYF TGTGCCAGCAGCTCAAGGTCCCGGGACAGGGGCCGGGATACGCAGTATTTT
TRBJ1-2 . 12 TRBV15 TRBD1 CATSRVTGGYTF TGTGCCACCAGCAGGGTGACAGGGGGCTACACCTTC
TRBJ1-1 few 15 TRBV5-1 . CASSMLGGELNEAFF TGCGCCAGCAGCATGCTCGGGGGGGAGCTAAATGAAGCTTTCTTT
TRBJ1-2 . 14 TRBV5-6 . CATADRMANYGYTF TGTGCCACCGCGGACAGAATGGCAAACTATGGCTACACCTTC